Below, 28 T cell receptor beta chains from the same sample are listed, as sequenced in a study of cytomegalovirus exposure and HLA in healthy donors. PCR involved 60 Vbeta and 13 Jbeta primers. Profiled with immunoSEQ multiplex PCR; TCRdb holds only in-frame clones, not every one. The sample lists some 170,000 clones, 60% to 75% occurring once. The sequencing sample was made of PBMCs. These receptors came from a woman aged 50 to 60 in good health and CMV-seropositive.

This sequence joins TRBV6-5 and TRBJ2-2; the D gene is possibly TRBD2 (7 bases). Trimming took off 11 bases at V and 6 bases at J, with 19 bases between the two ends. This CDR3 contains 14 residues. Germline CDR1 MNHEY, CDR2 SVGAGI. This CDR3 reads CAGTRGGIAGELFF. For the CDR3, the DNA is TGTGCCGGCACCAGGGGAGGGATCGCCGGGGAGCTGTTTTTT.

A few counts support this clone. At one of its ends the junction is not consistent with the germline gene, which may arise from a read error. The chain couples TRBV7-7 to TRBJ2-7; 7 nucleotides agree with TRBD1. Germline V gene sequence: CDR1 SSHAT, CDR2 FNYEAQ (reference sequence). This CDR3 is 9 amino acids long. CDR3 loop: CASSLGDSF. The CDR3 bases are TGTGCCAGCAGCTTAGGGGACAGCTTC.

The chain joins TRBV5-1 to TRBJ1-4; D is perhaps TRBD1 (6 bases). The germline V and J ends were trimmed by 4 bases and 6 bases, with 16 bases remaining between them. CDR3 size: 15 residues. In germline, CDR1 is SGHRS, CDR2 YFSETQ. CDR3 sequence (DNA): TGCGCCAGCAGCCTCCAGGGGTTGGGGGATGAAAAACTGTTTTTT. Protein sequence: CASSLQGLGDEKLFF. The entire variable domain, with the rest obtained from reference TRBV5-1 and TRBJ1-4, is as follows: KAGVTQTPRYLIKTRGQQVTLSCSPISGHRSVSWYQQTPGQGLQFLFEYFSETQRNKGNFPGRFSGRQFSNSRSEMNVSTLELGDSALYLCASSLQGLGDEKLFFGSGTQLSVL.

V gene TRBV5-4 combines with J gene TRBJ2-5; TRBD1 aligns across 9 bases. The J call is doubtful: the DNA matches TRBJ2-7 better. Germline CDR1 and CDR2: SGHNT and YYREEE (reference sequence). The CDR3 contains 15 residues. The CDR3 reads CASSLGTGYSYEQYF. CDR3 DNA sequence: TGTGCCAGCAGCTTAGGGACAGGGTACTCCTACGAGCAGTACTTC.

The chain links TRBV29-1 to TRBJ2-5; D not certain. Gene TRBJ2-7 matches the end of the DNA better, so the J call may be wrong. Looked up from germline, CDR1 is SQVTM and CDR2 is ANQGSEA. The CDR3 sequence is 12 residues long. In nucleotides, the CDR3 is TGCAGCGTTGTGTCGGCAGGCCCCGAGCAGTACTTC. Amino acid sequence: CSVVSAGPEQYF.

The chain is built from TRBV5-1 and TRBJ2-1; TRBD2 agrees at 11 bases. This CDR3 region has 16 residues. The germline V gene encodes CDR1 SGHRS and CDR2 YFSETQ. Trimming cost V 2 bases and J 4 bases; bases outside gene matches: 5. The CDR3, as DNA: TGCGCCAGCAGCTTTCTAGCGGGGGGAACATACAATGAGCAGTTCTTC. This encodes CASSFLAGGTYNEQFF.

The chain links TRBV30 to TRBJ2-3; 11 nucleotides align to TRBD2. The junction had 8 bases not matched to a gene; V was cut back by 5 bases and J by 7 bases. The CDR3 is made up of 14 amino acids. Germline CDR1 GTSNPN, CDR2 SVGIG (reference sequence). This chain's CDR3 is CAWGIAGGPNTQYF. The CDR3 coding sequence is TGTGCCTGGGGAATAGCGGGGGGGCCTAATACGCAGTATTTT.

Regarding this clone: The same CDR3 can be traced to other DNA sequences in this sample. CDR3 in DNA: TGTGCCAGCAGCTTACCAGGGTATGAGCAGTACTTC. Translating gives CASSLPGYEQYF. The genes are TRBV7-9 and TRBJ2-7; D might be TRBD1 (5 bases). V was pared by 2 bases and J by 7 bases, with 9 bases between. The CDR3 sequence is 12 residues long. Germline V gene lookup returns CDR1 SEHNR and CDR2 FQNEAQ (reference sequence). The variable domain in full, with the rest retrieved from reference TRBV7-9 and TRBJ2-7, is DTGVSQNPRHKITKRGQNVTFRCDPISEHNRLYWYRQTLGQGPEFLTYFQNEAQLEKSRLLSDRFSAERPKGSFSTLEIQRTEQGDSAMYLCASSLPGYEQYFGPGTRLTVT.

This clone was seen only a few times. This chain links TRBV7-2 with TRBJ1-1; 9 bases fit TRBD1. The CDR3 extends over 15 amino acids. Germline V gene data show CDR1 as SGHTA and CDR2 as FQGNSA. J lost 4 bases, V lost 5 bases, and 8 bases had no gene match. The CDR3 sequence is CASSPRTGVGTEAFF. In DNA form, the CDR3 reads TGTGCCAGCAGCCCGCGGACAGGGGTCGGCACTGAAGCTTTCTTT.

This clone was recorded at least ten times. The chain employs TRBV5-4 and TRBJ1-2; TRBD1 matches at 7 bases. V lost 9 bases to trimming and J lost 5 bases; unmatched junction nucleotides: 13. This CDR3 comprises 14 residues. Germline V gene sequence: CDR1 SGHNT, CDR2 YYREEE (reference sequence). The CDR3 sequence is CATLPGAGGYGYTF. The CDR3 bases are TGTGCCACCCTACCTGGGGCAGGGGGGTATGGCTACACCTTC.

The chain recombines TRBV7-8 with TRBJ2-5; TRBD1 might be the D (5 bases). The CDR3 runs to 15 residues. Trimming took off 2 bases at V and 5 bases at J, with 15 bases between the two ends. The germline V gene has CDR1 SGHVS and CDR2 FQNEAQ. CDR3 coding DNA: TGTGCCAGCAGCTTACTGGGCAGGGAAGGGGAGACCCAGTACTTC. Translating gives CASSLLGREGETQYF.

The chain couples TRBV6-1 to TRBJ2-5; D unclear. From germline, CDR1 is MNHNS and CDR2 SASEGT. V was cut by 4 bases and J by 0 bases, with 6 bases left in between. This CDR3 is 13 amino acids long. The chain's CDR3 is CASSGQYQETQYF. As DNA, the CDR3 is TGTGCCAGCAGTGGCCAGTACCAAGAGACCCAGTACTTC.

V is TRBV20-1 and J is TRBJ1-6, with D perhaps matching TRBD1 (5 bases). The germline gives CDR1 DFQATT, CDR2 SNEGSKA (reference sequence). The CDR3 has 8 residues. The DNA of the CDR3 is TGCGGGGGGGATCCCCTCCACTTT. It translates to CGGDPLHF.

This clone was picked up one time. In the same sample, other DNA sequences code for this CDR3. The J gene is TRBJ1-5, the V gene TRBV11-2; a weak D match, TRBD1 (5 bases). The CDR3 spans 14 residues. Per germline, CDR1 SGHAT and CDR2 FQNNGV. V was pared by 0 bases and J by 5 bases, with 8 bases between. The CDR3 loop reads CASSLDGGDQPQHF. CDR3 sequence (DNA): TGTGCCAGCAGCTTAGATGGGGGGGATCAGCCCCAGCATTTT.

The V and J genes are TRBV29-1 and TRBJ1-4; 8 bases map to TRBD1. The CDR3 is made up of 16 amino acids. Germline CDR1 SQVTM, CDR2 ANQGSEA. V was pared by 4 bases and J by 6 bases, with 13 bases of the junction left unmatched. CDR3 nucleotide sequence: TGCAGCGTTGCCGGACAGGGTACCATTGGCTATGAAAAACTGTTTTTT. It codes for CSVAGQGTIGYEKLFF.

This chain joins TRBV5-6 and TRBJ1-1; D gene uncertain. Germline V lookup: CDR1 SGHDT, CDR2 YYEEEE. Trimming shortened V by 4 bases and J by 6 bases, and 28 bases separated the two germline ends. This CDR3 spans 18 amino acids. The CDR3 here is CASSQFETAALSRSEAFF. In DNA, the CDR3 is TGTGCCAGCAGCCAATTTGAAACGGCGGCCTTGAGTAGATCTGAAGCTTTCTTT.

This clone was found a few times. The CDR3 is CSGRDTEKLFF. The CDR3 DNA reads as TGCAGCGGCCGGGACACTGAAAAACTGTTTTTT. The V and J genes are TRBV29-1 and TRBJ1-4; D possibly corresponds to TRBD1 (6 bases). Deletions cut 7 bases from V and 7 bases from J, with 10 bases between. CDR1 is SQVTM and CDR2 is ANQGSEA in the germline V gene. The CDR3 totals 11 residues.

The chain has TRBV6-5 and TRBJ1-1; TRBD1 aligns across 7 bases. V was clipped by 6 bases and J by 6 bases; unmatched bases: 10. In germline, CDR1 is MNHEY, CDR2 SVGAGI. The length of the CDR3 is 14 residues. This chain's CDR3 is CASSRQGGEAEAFF. In nucleotides, the CDR3 is TGTGCCAGCAGCAGACAGGGAGGAGAGGCTGAAGCTTTCTTT.

This chain's CDR3 is CASSPNDRGRRETQYF. The CDR3 DNA sequence: TGTGCCAGCAGCCCAAACGACAGGGGGCGCCGAGAGACCCAGTACTTC. V usage is TRBV7-9 and J usage is TRBJ2-5, with 10 positions matching TRBD1. The CDR3 spans 16 residues. Germline trimming cut 5 bases from V and 4 bases from J; bases unmatched to any gene: 10. Germline V gene lookup returns CDR1 SEHNR and CDR2 FQNEAQ (reference sequence).

CDR3 residues: CASSPPAGLAEDTQYF. In DNA, the CDR3 is TGTGCCAGCTCACCACCGGCCGGACTAGCGGAAGATACGCAGTATTTT. The chain links TRBV18 to TRBJ2-3; 10 nucleotides line up with TRBD2. This CDR3 region has 16 residues. V lost 0 bases, J lost 5 bases, and 5 bases stayed unmatched. Germline assignment: CDR1 KGHSH and CDR2 LQKENI. Full variable domain (outside the CDR3, taken from reference TRBV18 and TRBJ2-3): NAGVMQNPRHLVRRRGQEARLRCSPMKGHSHVYWYRQLPEEGLKFMVYLQKENIIDESGMPKERFSAEFPKEGPSILRIQQVVRGDSAAYFCASSPPAGLAEDTQYFGPGTRLTVL.

The chain couples TRBV5-1 to TRBJ2-7; 7 bases are a match to TRBD1. CDR3 length equals 14 residues. Germline CDR1 SGHRS, CDR2 YFSETQ. J gave up 5 bases and V 6 bases, and 11 bases lay outside the gene matches. This CDR3 reads CASMIRTGPHEQYF. The CDR3 nucleotides are TGCGCCAGCATGATTCGGACAGGCCCCCACGAGCAGTACTTC.

The chain couples TRBV7-2 to TRBJ1-1; D is perhaps TRBD1 (6 bases). Trimming removed 2 bases at V and 4 bases at J, with 8 bases between. This CDR3 has 13 residues. The germline V gene encodes CDR1 SGHTA and CDR2 FQGNSA. CDR3 protein: CASSLTGSTEAFF. As DNA, the CDR3 is TGTGCCAGCAGCTTAACAGGGAGCACTGAAGCTTTCTTT.

This sequence joins TRBV30 and TRBJ1-1, with D perhaps TRBD1 (6 bases). The CDR3 has 15 amino acids. Germline CDR1 and CDR2: GTSNPN and SVGIG (reference sequence). V was clipped by 2 bases and J by 0 bases, with 13 bases between them. This CDR3 is CAWSSRGTLNTEAFF. DNA of the CDR3: TGTGCCTGGAGTAGTAGGGGGACCTTGAACACTGAAGCTTTCTTT.

V gene TRBV7-9 combines with J gene TRBJ2-2; 8 bases line up with TRBD2. The germline gives CDR1 SEHNR, CDR2 FQNEAQ (reference sequence). The CDR3 runs to 16 residues. The V segment lost 1 base and the J segment 5 bases; nucleotides outside the gene matches: 6. The DNA of the CDR3 is TGTGCCAGCAGCTTAGTACGGGGGGGCAGGACCGGGGAGCTGTTTTTT. It encodes CASSLVRGGRTGELFF.

The chain carries TRBV13 and TRBJ2-5, with 10 bases aligning to TRBD2. Looked up from germline, CDR1 is PRHDT and CDR2 is FYEKMQ (reference sequence). V was pared by 5 bases and J by 1 base, with 7 bases of the junction left unmatched. This CDR3 is built from 16 residues. CDR3 in DNA: TGTGCCAGCAGCCACAAAGCGGGGGGGCCCCAAGAGACCCAGTACTTC. Protein product: CASSHKAGGPQETQYF.

The CDR3 region is CASSLAGAETQYF. CDR3 bases: TGTGCCAGCAGCTTAGCTGGGGCGGAGACCCAGTACTTC. V and J are TRBV7-9 and TRBJ2-5; weak D call: TRBD1 (5 bases). Germline CDR1 and CDR2: SEHNR and FQNEAQ (reference sequence). With 0 bases removed from V and 5 bases from J, the gap between germline ends came to 7 bases. The CDR3 has 13 amino acids.

The table lists this clone with a count of one. The sample has other DNA sequences that encode this CDR3 too. The chain links TRBV6-6 to TRBJ1-6, with unresolved D. The CDR3 is 12 amino acids. With 7 bases removed from V and 7 bases from J, the gap between germline ends came to 8 bases. The germline CDR1 and CDR2 sequences are MNHNY and SVGAGI (reference sequence). In DNA, the CDR3 is TGTGCCAGCAATACGGGGAATTCACCCCTCCACTTT. Protein: CASNTGNSPLHF.

V and J are TRBV9 and TRBJ2-5; 9 bases map to TRBD2. This CDR3 has 16 residues. V was pared by 0 bases and J by 0 bases, with 3 bases of the junction left unmatched. Germline loops: CDR1 SGDLS, CDR2 YYNGEE. For the CDR3, the DNA is TGTGCCAGCAGCGTAGGATCTAGCGGGGACCAAGAGACCCAGTACTTC. As protein: CASSVGSSGDQETQYF.